The TCR beta chain under discussion was sequenced for a study of regulatory T cells in long-lasting Graves disease. This clonotype was counted only a few times. CDR3-region Arm-PCR and iRepertoire HTBI primers produced the TCR beta libraries. TCRdb ran MiXCR on the multiplex PCR reads and lists one entry per CDR3 protein. Counted here are 350,000 to 450,000 distinct CDR3 sequences, around 11% occurring once; the ten biggest clones make up 18%. This CDR3 contains 13 residues. Germline CDR1 and CDR2: SGHRS and YFSETQ. V lost 4 bases and J 1 base, leaving 8 bases between the germline ends. Time point: newly diagnosed GD, antithyroid drugs for less than 3 months. Generation of the TCR library employed RNA extracted from PBMCs. The same data also contributed to another study, on T cells in Graves' hyperthyroidism and ophthalmopathy.

Specimen: peripheral blood mononuclear cells (PBMCs), collected at new diagnosis, from a patient treated with antithyroid drugs. This clonotype originated in a woman under 30 with Graves disease. This chain joins TRBV5-1 and TRBJ1-1; D gene ambiguous. The CDR3 sequence is CASSPDANTEAFF. As DNA, the CDR3 is TGCGCCAGCAGCCCCGACGCGAACACTGAAGCTTTCTTT.